A selection of T cell receptor beta chains follows, all from one sample in a study of tumor-infiltrating lymphocytes in primary liver carcinoma. From the multiplex PCR reads, TCRdb called clonotypes with MiXCR, one entry per CDR3 protein. The sample lists 50,000 to 70,000 distinct CDR3 sequences, less than 75% occurring once. The sample comprised liver tumor tissue from sampling region 2. The receptors stem from a man in his forties or fifties with primary liver carcinoma and hepatitis B virus infection. Both conserved end residues are trimmed from each CDR3. The order of the fields is V gene, D gene, CDR3 protein. The D gene is left open where the match is weak.

TRBV12-3/TRBV12-4 | . | ASSSASGRTDTQY
TRBV11-2 | . | ASSQTPGRGKETLY
TRBV29-1 | TRBD1 | SAHTGGNEQL
TRBV7-8 | TRBD2 | ASSLGVAGVSRELS
TRBV6-5 | . | ARSYKGPATSIAYEQY
TRBV11-1 | . | VSTIGSGLHSHNEQF
TRBV10-1 | . | ASSEFNNEQF
TRBV5-1 | . | ASSLEGVRGYT
TRBV7-9 | . | ASSFGQADQPQH
TRBV10-3 | TRBD2 | AITKRSGLAAGFSYDQY
TRBV10-3 | TRBD2 | AISERASGNDEQY
TRBV9 | . | ASSAGSRDKTDTQY
TRBV25-1 | TRBD1 | ASSPSRGRGTQY
TRBV28 | . | ASIPEVINQPQH
TRBV28 | . | ASSSRGGAGASKNTGELF
TRBV4-2 | . | VSSQEASSGANVLT
TRBV2 | . | ASSDRTARGDNEQF
TRBV12-3/TRBV12-4 | TRBD2 | ASSFGSSGRPGELF
TRBV28 | . | ASSLRGTVHEQY
TRBV11-2 | . | ASSQAPGRGKETQY
TRBV6-6 | . | ASNHDTYGNYEQY
TRBV4-1 | . | TSSQAGLVSEQF
TRBV11-2 | . | ASNLAGVGEQC
TRBV14 | . | ASSAWGSYEQY
TRBV6-1 | . | ASSEGESDKPQH
TRBV7-9 | . | ASGSSGPAQY
TRBV4-1 | TRBD2 | ASSLTIALAGVSDTQY
TRBV25-1 | . | ASSERAGFYDEQY
TRBV6-2/TRBV6-3 | . | AGSYEVPYEQN
TRBV5-4 | TRBD1 | GNSRTGQTNEKLF
TRBV19 | TRBD2 | ASRTTSGDTGELF
TRBV12-3/TRBV12-4 | . | TSSLGQNNEQF
TRBV6-6 | TRBD2 | ASSLLVGLAGPTNTGELF
TRBV14 | . | ASQVDYQETQY
TRBV7-9 | . | VSSLRLAGEVEGNEQF
TRBV6-2/TRBV6-3 | . | ASTRNFGTQGAYEQY
TRBV29-1 | . | SAMTTGTGTPYEQY
TRBV7-9 | . | AGSLPYQGPRTNEQL
TRBV20-1 | . | SAPGTPSGETQY
TRBV6-1 | . | ASSEVSSAYEQH
TRBV4-1 | TRBD1 | ASSYLQGANNTPLH
TRBV6-5 | . | TSGEWDTRY
TRBV12-3/TRBV12-4 | . | VSSFRQGKDEHY
TRBV11-2 | TRBD2 | ASCEGRGVVHEQY
TRBV7-8 | . | ASSFDFEQY
TRBV9 | . | ASSVVPGRTDTQY
TRBV6-2/TRBV6-3 | TRBD1 | TSSYRQGVAGANVMT
TRBV6-2/TRBV6-3 | TRBD2 | ASSFLRLTGAGVDTQY
TRBV10-3 | TRBD2 | AITKRSGRAGGFSYEQY
TRBV12-3/TRBV12-4 | TRBD2 | ASSSRTSGVTDTHY
TRBV11-2 | . | ASSLTGGSSYEQY
TRBV13 | TRBD2 | ASSLAREVYTGELF
TRBV12-3/TRBV12-4 | . | ASSRGTRGSYEQY
TRBV6-6 | . | TSSLGVADYKNIQY